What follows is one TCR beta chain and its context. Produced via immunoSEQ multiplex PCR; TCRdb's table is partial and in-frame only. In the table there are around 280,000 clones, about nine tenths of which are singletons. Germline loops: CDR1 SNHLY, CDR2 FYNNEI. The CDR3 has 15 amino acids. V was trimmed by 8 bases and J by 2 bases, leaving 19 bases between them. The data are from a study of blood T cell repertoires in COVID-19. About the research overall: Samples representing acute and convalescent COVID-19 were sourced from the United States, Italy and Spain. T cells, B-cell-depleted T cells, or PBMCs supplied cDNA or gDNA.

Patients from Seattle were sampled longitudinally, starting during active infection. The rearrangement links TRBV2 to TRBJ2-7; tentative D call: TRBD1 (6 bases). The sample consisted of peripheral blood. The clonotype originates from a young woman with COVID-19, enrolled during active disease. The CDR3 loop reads CASSPQQGPTYEQYF. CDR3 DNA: TGTGCCAGCTCCCCCCAACAGGGCCCTACCTACGAGCAGTACTTC.